A selection of T cell receptor beta chains follows, all from one sample in a study of blood T cell repertoires in COVID-19. Method: immunoSEQ multiplex PCR; TCRdb's copy keeps in-frame clones and lacks some. Among fewer than 200,000 clones, more than 60% were seen once, and the ten largest hold around 2.8%. The sample comprised peripheral blood. These receptors were collected from a man between 65 and 85 years old with acute or convalescent COVID-19. Each CDR3 is given with its conserved first and last residue. A D gene is named only where the DNA matches it firmly. Size is omitted from some rows. Given values are once, few, many or a class for expanded clones.

TRBJ1-1 TRBV7-2 NA once CASSLAHSLATEAFF TGTGCCAGCAGCTTAGCGCACAGTCTCGCCACTGAAGCTTTCTTT
TRBJ2-7 TRBV9 TRBD2 NA CASSVEAGLGYEQYF TGTGCCAGCAGCGTAGAGGCGGGACTAGGCTACGAGCAGTACTTC
TRBJ2-3 TRBV4-2 NA few CASSQVADTSTDTQYF TGTGCCAGCAGCCAAGTGGCGGATACTAGCACAGATACGCAGTATTTT
TRBJ2-7 TRBV5-1 TRBD2 NA CASSRTSLISYEQYF TGCGCCAGCAGCAGGACTAGCTTAATTTCCTACGAGCAGTACTTC
TRBJ2-1 TRBV19 TRBD2 NA CASTPHGGRPLSYNEQFF TGTGCCAGTACCCCCCATGGCGGGAGGCCTCTATCCTACAATGAGCAGTTCTTC
TRBJ1-2 TRBV15 TRBD1 NA CATSRVPGQAGYTF TGTGCCACCAGCAGAGTCCCCGGACAGGCGGGCTACACCTTC
TRBJ2-7 TRBV9 TRBD1 once CASSATGYEQYF TGTGCCAGCAGCGCGACAGGGTACGAGCAGTACTTC
TRBJ2-7 TRBV25-1 TRBD2 NA CASSEAGVLYEQYF TGTGCCAGCAGTGAAGCGGGGGTTCTCTACGAGCAGTACTTC
TRBJ2-7 TRBV7-2 NA NA CASSIQGYEQYF TGTGCCAGCAGCATTCAGGGGTACGAGCAGTACTTC
TRBJ1-2 TRBV5-1 TRBD1 NA CASSLDRGLYGYTF TGCGCCAGCAGCTTGGACAGGGGGCTCTATGGCTACACCTTC
TRBJ1-3 TRBV11-2 TRBD1 few CASSLTGTLGNTIYF TGTGCCAGCAGCTTGACAGGGACGTTGGGAAACACCATATATTTT
TRBJ2-7 TRBV4-2 NA few CASSQDYSYEQYF TGTGCCAGCAGCCAAGACTATTCCTACGAGCAGTACTTC
TRBJ2-1 TRBV6-5 TRBD2 NA CASSILAGYYNEQFF TGTGCCAGCAGTATACTAGCGGGGTATTACAATGAGCAGTTCTTC
TRBJ2-3 TRBV24-1 TRBD1 NA CATRGQGSTDTQYF TGTGCCACCAGAGGACAGGGCAGCACAGATACGCAGTATTTT
TRBJ1-1 TRBV29-1 NA NA CSVESLTDTEAFF TGCAGCGTTGAAAGCCTCACCGACACTGAAGCTTTCTTT
TRBJ2-1 TRBV14 TRBD2 NA CASSRGLAGGSYNEQFF TGTGCCAGCAGCCGGGGACTAGCGGGAGGCTCCTACAATGAGCAGTTCTTC
TRBJ1-2 TRBV19 NA NA CASSIEAGNYGYTF TGTGCCAGTAGTATCGAGGCAGGGAACTATGGCTACACCTTC
TRBJ2-7 TRBV25-1 NA NA CASMARGNSYEQYF TGTGCCAGCATGGCGCGAGGGAACTCCTACGAGCAGTACTTC
TRBJ2-2 TRBV11-1 TRBD1 NA CASSSGQAWGGELFF TGTGCCAGCAGCTCTGGACAGGCCTGGGGCGGGGAGCTGTTTTTT
TRBJ2-1 TRBV5-8 TRBD2 NA CASSAGLVGTNEQFF TGTGCCAGCAGCGCGGGACTAGTGGGAACCAATGAGCAGTTCTTC
TRBJ1-3 TRBV7-9 NA NA CASSPRHTGHSGNTIYF TGTGCCAGCAGCCCGCGCCACACAGGTCACTCTGGAAACACCATATATTTT
TRBJ1-1 TRBV7-2 NA NA CASRQGTRETEAFF TGTGCCAGCAGGCAAGGGACCCGGGAGACTGAAGCTTTCTTT
TRBJ2-7 TRBV5-5 TRBD1 NA CASSFSLGQGAHEQYF TGTGCCAGCAGCTTCTCCCTGGGACAGGGGGCCCACGAGCAGTACTTC
TRBJ2-2 TRBV6-1 TRBD2 NA CASSEELAGITGELFF TGTGCCAGCAGTGAAGAATTAGCGGGGATCACCGGGGAGCTGTTTTTT
TRBJ2-2 TRBV11-2 TRBD1 NA CASSLTGAPNTGELFF TGTGCCAGCAGCTTAACAGGGGCCCCGAACACCGGGGAGCTGTTTTTT
TRBJ2-7 TRBV5-6 TRBD2 NA CASSLVTSGTHYEQYF TGTGCCAGCAGCTTGGTGACTAGCGGGACCCACTACGAGCAGTACTTC
TRBJ1-5 TRBV6-1 TRBD1 once CASSEGTGGSNQPQHF TGTGCCAGCAGTGAAGGGACAGGGGGTAGCAATCAGCCCCAGCATTTT
TRBJ2-7 TRBV7-2 TRBD2 once CASRLASGLEQYF TGTGCCAGCAGGTTAGCTAGCGGACTCGAGCAGTACTTC
TRBJ1-1 TRBV6-6 TRBD1 few CASSYGRDRDTEAFF TGTGCCAGCAGTTACGGCCGGGACAGAGACACTGAAGCTTTCTTT
TRBJ2-3 TRBV7-2 NA NA CASSLAGHNTDTQYF TGTGCCAGCAGCCTGGCAGGGCATAACACAGATACGCAGTATTTT
TRBJ1-2 TRBV11-2 NA NA CASSLVDTNYGYTF TGTGCCAGCAGCTTAGTTGACACAAACTATGGCTACACCTTC
TRBJ1-1 TRBV28 TRBD1 once CASRPTGGGHTEAFF TGTGCCAGCAGACCCACAGGGGGCGGCCACACTGAAGCTTTCTTT
TRBJ1-3 TRBV9 NA NA CASSVGGQAGSGNTIYF TGTGCCAGCAGCGTAGGCGGGCAGGCAGGCTCTGGAAACACCATATATTTT
TRBJ2-1 TRBV30 NA NA CAWSDRTTGYNEQFF TGTGCCTGGAGTGACCGGACCACGGGATACAATGAGCAGTTCTTC
TRBJ2-2 TRBV4-1 NA NA CASSVEGTAGELFF TGCGCCAGCAGCGTTGAAGGGACTGCCGGGGAGCTGTTTTTT
TRBJ1-1 TRBV19 TRBD1 NA CASKLGQANTEAFF TGTGCCAGTAAGTTGGGACAGGCGAACACTGAAGCTTTCTTT
TRBJ2-6 TRBV7-9 TRBD1 NA CASSATPGQGIAGANVLTF TGTGCCAGCAGCGCCACGCCGGGACAGGGAATTGCTGGGGCCAACGTCCTGACTTTC